These 10 T cell receptor beta chains originate from one sample sequenced in a study of T cells in tuberculosis. Some clones are missing from TCRdb's copy, which holds only in-frame ones; the method was immunoSEQ multiplex PCR. The sample holds 37,000 or so clones, 90% to 95% seen once. The sequenced sample consisted of PBMCs. Receptor source: a donor aged 10-35 years with latent tuberculosis or without tuberculosis infection. Some clones in this sample may be carry-over from other donors' samples.

This chain connects TRBV6-6 to TRBJ2-2; a possible D gene is TRBD2 (6 bases). The ends were cut back, 1 base at V and 5 bases at J, with 14 bases in the middle. Germline V CDR1 and CDR2: MNHNY, SVGAGI (reference sequence). This CDR3 is built from 16 residues. CDR3 region: CASSYWTGGRTGELFF. DNA for the CDR3: TGTGCCAGCAGTTACTGGACTGGAGGGAGGACCGGGGAGCTGTTTTTT.

The chain couples TRBV7-2 to TRBJ1-2; D not certain. This CDR3 contains 13 residues. Trimming pared 1 base from V and 5 bases from J, leaving 8 bases between. The germline V gene encodes CDR1 SGHTA and CDR2 FQGNSA. CDR3 region: CASSLGQEYGYTF. The CDR3 bases are TGTGCCAGCAGCTTAGGACAAGAGTATGGCTACACCTTC.

The gene calls are TRBV11-3 and TRBJ2-1, with 9 nucleotides matching TRBD2. Germline assignment: CDR1 SGHNT and CDR2 YENEEA. The junction had 8 bases not matched to a gene; V was cut back by 1 base and J by 1 base. This CDR3 has 18 residues. This CDR3 reads CASSLGSEAGGSYNEQFF. CDR3 nucleotide sequence: TGTGCCAGCAGCTTAGGGTCTGAGGCGGGGGGGTCCTACAATGAGCAGTTCTTC.

The genes are TRBV5-1 and TRBJ1-1; 11 bases match TRBD1. The CDR3 loop spans 18 amino acids. Per the germline V gene, CDR1 is SGHRS and CDR2 is YFSETQ. The junction had 11 bases not matched to a gene; V was cut back by 0 bases and J by 4 bases. The CDR3 DNA follows: TGCGCCAGCAGCTTGGGCGGTCCGGGACAGGGGGTGGGCACTGAAGCTTTCTTT. Protein sequence: CASSLGGPGQGVGTEAFF. Variable domain in full (rest from reference TRBV5-1 and TRBJ1-1): KAGVTQTPRYLIKTRGQQVTLSCSPISGHRSVSWYQQTPGQGLQFLFEYFSETQRNKGNFPGRFSGRQFSNSRSEMNVSTLELGDSALYLCASSLGGPGQGVGTEAFFGQGTRLTVV.

This chain links TRBV6-5 with TRBJ2-4, with 7 positions matching TRBD1. From germline, CDR1 is MNHEY and CDR2 SVGAGI. The CDR3 is made up of 15 amino acids. V lost 9 bases, J lost 0 bases, and 8 bases stayed unmatched. The DNA of the CDR3 is TGTGCCAGTCGCAAGACAGGGAGAGCCAAAAACATTCAGTACTTC. This gives the protein CASRKTGRAKNIQYF.

The chain uses TRBV6-1 and TRBJ1-3; D is perhaps TRBD1 (6 bases). Germline CDR1 reads MNHNS; CDR2 reads SASEGT. Trimming removed 4 bases from V and 0 bases from J, with 13 bases in between. This CDR3 contains 16 residues. The CDR3 region is CASSAGTKVSGNTIYF. The CDR3 DNA reads TGTGCCAGCAGTGCCGGGACAAAAGTCTCTGGAAACACCATATATTTT.

This chain uses TRBV28 with TRBJ1-5; 8 nucleotides agree with TRBD1. Germline CDR1 and CDR2: MDHEN and SYDVKM. The V segment lost 4 bases and the J segment 4 bases; nucleotides outside the gene matches: 6. CDR3 length equals 15 residues. The CDR3 reads CASSSTGEGNQPQHF. CDR3 DNA: TGTGCCAGCAGTTCGACAGGGGAGGGAAATCAGCCCCAGCATTTT.

This clone came up once. V usage is TRBV11-2 and J usage is TRBJ1-2; D not certain. Germline CDR1 reads SGHAT; CDR2 reads FQNNGV. CDR3 size: 11 residues. The ends were cut back, 1 base at V and 10 bases at J, with 7 bases in the middle. The CDR3 reads CASSLGQSYTF. The CDR3 DNA reads as TGTGCCAGCAGCTTAGGGCAGTCCTACACCTTC.

The chain joins TRBV12-5 to TRBJ1-1; possibly TRBD1 for D (5 bases). This CDR3 is 14 amino acids long. Trimming stripped 2 bases from V and 5 bases from J, with 12 bases between. Germline loops: CDR1 LGHNT, CDR2 FRNRAP. This CDR3 is CASGLWRGGTEAFF. In DNA, the CDR3 is TGTGCTAGTGGTTTGTGGCGGGGCGGAACTGAAGCTTTCTTT.

The chain recombines TRBV7-2 with TRBJ2-2; 8 nucleotides align to TRBD1. The V gene end was trimmed by 4 bases and the J gene end by 2 bases; junction bases not matched to a gene: 3. The CDR3 is made up of 15 amino acids. Germline loops: CDR1 SGHTA, CDR2 FQGNSA. CDR3 amino acids: CASSSGQGNTGELFF. The CDR3 DNA sequence: TGTGCCAGCAGCTCCGGACAGGGCAACACCGGGGAGCTGTTTTTT.